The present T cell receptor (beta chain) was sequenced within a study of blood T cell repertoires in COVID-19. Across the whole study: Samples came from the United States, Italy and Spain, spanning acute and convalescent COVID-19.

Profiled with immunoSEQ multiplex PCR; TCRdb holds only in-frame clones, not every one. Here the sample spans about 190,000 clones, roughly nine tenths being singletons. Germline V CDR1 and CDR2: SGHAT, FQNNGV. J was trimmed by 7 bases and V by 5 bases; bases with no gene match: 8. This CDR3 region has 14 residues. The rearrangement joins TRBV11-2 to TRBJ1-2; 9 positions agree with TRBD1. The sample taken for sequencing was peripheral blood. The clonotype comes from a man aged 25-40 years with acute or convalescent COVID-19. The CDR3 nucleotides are TGTGCCAGCAGCGATCAACAGGGGGCTCGTGGCTACACCTTC. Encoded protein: CASSDQQGARGYTF.